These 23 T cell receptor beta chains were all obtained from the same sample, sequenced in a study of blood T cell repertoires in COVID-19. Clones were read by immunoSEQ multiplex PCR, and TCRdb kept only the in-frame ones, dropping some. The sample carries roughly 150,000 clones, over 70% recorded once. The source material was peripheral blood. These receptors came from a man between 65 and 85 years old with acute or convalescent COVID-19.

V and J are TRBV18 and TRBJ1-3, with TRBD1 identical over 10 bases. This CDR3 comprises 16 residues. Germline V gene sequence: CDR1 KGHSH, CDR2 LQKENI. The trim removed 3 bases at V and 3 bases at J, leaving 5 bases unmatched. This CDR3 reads CASSPRQGADGNTIYF. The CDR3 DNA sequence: TGTGCCAGCTCACCCCGACAGGGGGCGGATGGAAACACCATATATTTT.

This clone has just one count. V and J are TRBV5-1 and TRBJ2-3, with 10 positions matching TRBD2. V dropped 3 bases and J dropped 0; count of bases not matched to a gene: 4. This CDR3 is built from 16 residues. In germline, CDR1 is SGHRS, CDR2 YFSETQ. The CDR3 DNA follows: TGCGCCAGCAGCTCGGGACTAGCGTTTAGCACAGATACGCAGTATTTT. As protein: CASSSGLAFSTDTQYF.

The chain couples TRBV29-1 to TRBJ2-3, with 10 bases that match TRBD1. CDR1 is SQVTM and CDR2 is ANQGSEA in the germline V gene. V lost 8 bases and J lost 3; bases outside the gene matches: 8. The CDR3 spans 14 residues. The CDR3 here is CSTTTGGATDTQYF. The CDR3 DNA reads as TGCAGCACGACGACAGGGGGCGCGACAGATACGCAGTATTTT.

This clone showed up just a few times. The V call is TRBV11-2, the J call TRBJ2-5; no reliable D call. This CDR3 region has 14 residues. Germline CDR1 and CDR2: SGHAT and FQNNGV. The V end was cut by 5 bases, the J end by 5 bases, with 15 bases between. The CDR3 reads CASSLGPRRETQYF. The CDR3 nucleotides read TGTGCCAGCAGCCTAGGCCCCCGCCGGGAGACCCAGTACTTC.

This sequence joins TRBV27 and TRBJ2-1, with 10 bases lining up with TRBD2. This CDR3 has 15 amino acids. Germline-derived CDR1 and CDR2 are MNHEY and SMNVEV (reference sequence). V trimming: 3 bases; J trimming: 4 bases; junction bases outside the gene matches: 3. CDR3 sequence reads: CASSLSSGSYNEQFF. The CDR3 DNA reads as TGTGCCAGCAGTTTGTCTAGCGGGAGTTACAATGAGCAGTTCTTC.

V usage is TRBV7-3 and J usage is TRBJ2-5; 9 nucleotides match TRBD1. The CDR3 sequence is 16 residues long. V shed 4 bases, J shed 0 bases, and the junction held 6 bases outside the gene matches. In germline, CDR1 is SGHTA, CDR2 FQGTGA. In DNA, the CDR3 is TGTGCCAGCAGCTCCTCCGGGACAGGGTACCAAGAGACCCAGTACTTC. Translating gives CASSSSGTGYQETQYF. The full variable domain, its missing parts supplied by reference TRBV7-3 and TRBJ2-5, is GAGVSQTPSNKVTEKGKYVELRCDPISGHTALYWYRQSLGQGPEFLIYFQGTGAADDSGLPNDRFFAVRPEGSVSTLKIQRTERGDSAVYLCASSSSGTGYQETQYFGPGTRLLVL.

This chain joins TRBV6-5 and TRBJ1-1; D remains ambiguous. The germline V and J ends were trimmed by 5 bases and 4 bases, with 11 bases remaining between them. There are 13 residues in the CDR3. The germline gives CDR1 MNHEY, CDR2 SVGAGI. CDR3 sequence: CASSRDTTTEAFF. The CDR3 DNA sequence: TGTGCCAGCAGTCGCGACACGACCACTGAAGCTTTCTTT.

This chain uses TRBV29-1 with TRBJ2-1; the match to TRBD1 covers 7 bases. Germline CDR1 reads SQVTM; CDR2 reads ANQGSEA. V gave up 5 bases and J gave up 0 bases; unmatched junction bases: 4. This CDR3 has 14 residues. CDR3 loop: CSVKQGSSYNEQFF. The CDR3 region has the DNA TGCAGCGTTAAACAGGGGTCCTCCTACAATGAGCAGTTCTTC.

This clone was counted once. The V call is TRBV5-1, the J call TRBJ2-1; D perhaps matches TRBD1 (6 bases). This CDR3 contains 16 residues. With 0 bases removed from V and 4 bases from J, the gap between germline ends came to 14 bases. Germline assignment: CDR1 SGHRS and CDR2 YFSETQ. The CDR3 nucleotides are TGCGCCAGCAGCTTGGCCGCTGGGACAAGTTACAATGAGCAGTTCTTC. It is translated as CASSLAAGTSYNEQFF. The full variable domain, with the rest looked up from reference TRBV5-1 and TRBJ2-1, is KAGVTQTPRYLIKTRGQQVTLSCSPISGHRSVSWYQQTPGQGLQFLFEYFSETQRNKGNFPGRFSGRQFSNSRSEMNVSTLELGDSALYLCASSLAAGTSYNEQFFGPGTRLTVL.

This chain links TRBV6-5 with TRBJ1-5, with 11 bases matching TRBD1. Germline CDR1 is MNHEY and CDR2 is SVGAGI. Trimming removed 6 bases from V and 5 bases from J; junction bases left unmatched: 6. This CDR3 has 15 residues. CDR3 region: CASSHGQGAHQPQHF. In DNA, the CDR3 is TGTGCCAGCAGCCACGGACAGGGGGCACATCAGCCCCAGCATTTT.

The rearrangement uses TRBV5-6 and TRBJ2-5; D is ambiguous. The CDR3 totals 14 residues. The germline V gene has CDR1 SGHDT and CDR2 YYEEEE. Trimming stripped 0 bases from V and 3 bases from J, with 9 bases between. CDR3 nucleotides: TGTGCCAGCAGCTTGGCCGATCTAAAAGAGACCCAGTACTTC. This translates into CASSLADLKETQYF.

CDR3 sequence reads: CASSTQTLSGTSTDTQYF. CDR3 bases: TGTGCCAGTAGCACCCAGACCCTTAGCGGCACTAGCACAGATACGCAGTATTTT. This chain connects TRBV19 to TRBJ2-3, with a tentative D call TRBD2 (6 bases). The CDR3 has 18 residues. Germline values: CDR1 LNHDA, CDR2 SQIVND (reference sequence). Trimming removed 6 bases at V and 0 bases at J, with 22 bases between. Drawing the rest from reference TRBV19 and TRBJ2-3, the complete variable domain is DGGITQSPKYLFRKEGQNVTLSCEQNLNHDAMYWYRQDPGQGLRLIYYSQIVNDFQKGDIAEGYSVSREKKESFPLTVTSAQKNPTAFYLCASSTQTLSGTSTDTQYFGPGTRLTVL.

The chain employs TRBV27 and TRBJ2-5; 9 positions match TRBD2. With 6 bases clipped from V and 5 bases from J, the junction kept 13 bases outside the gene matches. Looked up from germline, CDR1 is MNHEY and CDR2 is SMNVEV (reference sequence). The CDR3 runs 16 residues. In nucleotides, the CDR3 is TGTGCCAGCAGGCGTCCTGGGACTAGCAAGAGGGAGACCCAGTACTTC. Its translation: CASRRPGTSKRETQYF.

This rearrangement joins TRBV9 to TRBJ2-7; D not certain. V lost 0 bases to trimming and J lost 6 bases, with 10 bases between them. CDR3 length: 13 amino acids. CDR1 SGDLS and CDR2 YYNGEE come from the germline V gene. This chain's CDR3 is CASSVGYIGEQYF. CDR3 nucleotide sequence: TGTGCCAGCAGCGTAGGGTACATTGGCGAGCAGTACTTC.

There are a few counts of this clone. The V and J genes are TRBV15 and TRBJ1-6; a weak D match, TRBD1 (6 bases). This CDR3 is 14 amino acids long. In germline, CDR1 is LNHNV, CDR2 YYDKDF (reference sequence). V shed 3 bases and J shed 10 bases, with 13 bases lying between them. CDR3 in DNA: TGTGCCACCAGCAGCGCGAGGACAGAGTCACCCCTCCACTTT. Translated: CATSSARTESPLHF. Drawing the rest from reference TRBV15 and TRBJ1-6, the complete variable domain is DAMVIQNPRYQVTQFGKPVTLSCSQTLNHNVMYWYQQKSSQAPKLLFHYYDKDFNNEADTPDNFQSRRPNTSFCFLDIRSPGLGDTAMYLCATSSARTESPLHFGNGTRLTVT.

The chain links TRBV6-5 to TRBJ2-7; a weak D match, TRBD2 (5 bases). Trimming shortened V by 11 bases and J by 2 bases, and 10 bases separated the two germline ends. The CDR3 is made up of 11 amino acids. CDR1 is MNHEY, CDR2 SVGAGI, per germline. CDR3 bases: TGTGCCGTACGGACTCCCTACGAGCAGTACTTC. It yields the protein CAVRTPYEQYF.

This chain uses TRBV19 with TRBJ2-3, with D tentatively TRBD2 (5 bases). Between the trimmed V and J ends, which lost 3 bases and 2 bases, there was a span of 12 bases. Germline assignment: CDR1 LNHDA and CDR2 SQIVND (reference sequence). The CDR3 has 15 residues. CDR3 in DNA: TGTGCCAGTAGTATTTCAGCGGTGGACACAGATACGCAGTATTTT. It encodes CASSISAVDTDTQYF.

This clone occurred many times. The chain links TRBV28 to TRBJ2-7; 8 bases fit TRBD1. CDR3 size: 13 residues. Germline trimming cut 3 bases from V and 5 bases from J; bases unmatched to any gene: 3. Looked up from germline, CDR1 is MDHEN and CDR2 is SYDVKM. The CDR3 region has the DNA TGTGCCAGCAGTTTGACAGGGGTCAACGAGCAGTACTTC. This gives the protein CASSLTGVNEQYF.

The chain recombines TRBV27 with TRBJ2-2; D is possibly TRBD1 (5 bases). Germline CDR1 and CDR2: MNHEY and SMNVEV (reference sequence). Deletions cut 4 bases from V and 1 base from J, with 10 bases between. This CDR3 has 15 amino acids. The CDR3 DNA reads TGTGCCAGCAGTTATATTGACAGGAACACCGGGGAGCTGTTTTTT. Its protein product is CASSYIDRNTGELFF.

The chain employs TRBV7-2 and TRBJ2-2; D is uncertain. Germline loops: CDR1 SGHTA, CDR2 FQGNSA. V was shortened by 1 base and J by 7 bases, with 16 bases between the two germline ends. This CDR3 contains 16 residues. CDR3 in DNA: TGTGCCAGCAGCTTAGACGCTCGGTCGTCGGTCGGGGAGCTGTTTTTT. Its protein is CASSLDARSSVGELFF. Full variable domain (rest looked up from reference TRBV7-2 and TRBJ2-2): GAGVSQSPSNKVTEKGKDVELRCDPISGHTALYWYRQSLGQGLEFLIYFQGNSAPDKSGLPSDRFSAERTGGSVSTLTIQRTQQEDSAVYLCASSLDARSSVGELFFGEGSRLTVL.

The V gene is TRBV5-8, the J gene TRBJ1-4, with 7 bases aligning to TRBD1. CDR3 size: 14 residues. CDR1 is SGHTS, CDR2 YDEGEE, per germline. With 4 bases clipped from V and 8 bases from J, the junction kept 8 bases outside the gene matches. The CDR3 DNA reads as TGTGCCAGCAGCCCACCGGGACAGACCGAAAAACTGTTTTTT. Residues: CASSPPGQTEKLFF.

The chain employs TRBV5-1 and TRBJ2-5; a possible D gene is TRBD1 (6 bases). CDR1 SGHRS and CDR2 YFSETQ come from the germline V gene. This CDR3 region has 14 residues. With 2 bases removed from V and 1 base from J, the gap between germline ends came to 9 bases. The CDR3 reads CASSFLQGQETQYF. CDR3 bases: TGCGCCAGCAGCTTTTTACAGGGCCAAGAGACCCAGTACTTC.

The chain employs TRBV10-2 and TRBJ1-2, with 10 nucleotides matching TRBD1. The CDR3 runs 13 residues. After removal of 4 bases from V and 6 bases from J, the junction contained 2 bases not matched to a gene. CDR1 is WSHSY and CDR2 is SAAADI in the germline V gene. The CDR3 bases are TGCGCCAGCAGTGCCGACAGGGGGCATGGCTACACCTTC. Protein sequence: CASSADRGHGYTF.